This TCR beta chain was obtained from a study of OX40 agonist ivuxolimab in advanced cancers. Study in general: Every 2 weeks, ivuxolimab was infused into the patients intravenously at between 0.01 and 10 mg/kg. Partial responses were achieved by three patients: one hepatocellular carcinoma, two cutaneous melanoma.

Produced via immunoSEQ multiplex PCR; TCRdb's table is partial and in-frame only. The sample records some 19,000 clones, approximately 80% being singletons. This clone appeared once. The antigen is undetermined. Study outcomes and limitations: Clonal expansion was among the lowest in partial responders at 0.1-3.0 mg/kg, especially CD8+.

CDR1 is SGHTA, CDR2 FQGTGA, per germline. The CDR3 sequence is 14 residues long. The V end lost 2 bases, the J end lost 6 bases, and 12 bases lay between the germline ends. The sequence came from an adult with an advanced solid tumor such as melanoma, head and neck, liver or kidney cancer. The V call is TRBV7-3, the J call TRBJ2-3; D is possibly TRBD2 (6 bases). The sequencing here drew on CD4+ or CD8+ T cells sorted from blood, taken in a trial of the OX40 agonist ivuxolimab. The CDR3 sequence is CASSLGGVWDTQYF. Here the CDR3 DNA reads TGTGCCAGCAGCTTAGGAGGGGTGTGGGATACGCAGTATTTT.